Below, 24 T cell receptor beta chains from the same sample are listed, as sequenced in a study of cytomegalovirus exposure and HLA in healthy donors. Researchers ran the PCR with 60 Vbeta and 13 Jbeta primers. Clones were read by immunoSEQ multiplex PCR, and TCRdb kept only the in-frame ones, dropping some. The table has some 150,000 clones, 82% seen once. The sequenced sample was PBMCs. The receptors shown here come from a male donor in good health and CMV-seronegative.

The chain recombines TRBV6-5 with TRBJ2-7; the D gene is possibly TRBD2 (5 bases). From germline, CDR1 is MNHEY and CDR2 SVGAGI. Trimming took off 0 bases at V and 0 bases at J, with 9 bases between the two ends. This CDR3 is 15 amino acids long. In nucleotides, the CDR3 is TGTGCCAGCAGTTACTCTAGGGAGAGCTCCTACGAGCAGTACTTC. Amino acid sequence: CASSYSRESSYEQYF.

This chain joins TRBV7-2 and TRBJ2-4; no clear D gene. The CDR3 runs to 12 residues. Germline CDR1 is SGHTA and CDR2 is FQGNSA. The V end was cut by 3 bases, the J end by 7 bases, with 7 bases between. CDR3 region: CASSLRRNIQYF. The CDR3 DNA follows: TGTGCCAGCAGCTTGCGCCGTAACATTCAGTACTTC. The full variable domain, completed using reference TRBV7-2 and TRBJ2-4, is GAGVSQSPSNKVTEKGKDVELRCDPISGHTALYWYRQSLGQGLEFLIYFQGNSAPDKSGLPSDRFSAERTGGSVSTLTIQRTQQEDSAVYLCASSLRRNIQYFGAGTRLSVL.

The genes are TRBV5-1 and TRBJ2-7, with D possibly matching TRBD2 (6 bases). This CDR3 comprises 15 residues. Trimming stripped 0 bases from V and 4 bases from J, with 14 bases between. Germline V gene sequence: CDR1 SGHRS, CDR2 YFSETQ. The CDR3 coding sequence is TGCGCCAGCAGCTTGGCCCCGGGACTCGAATACGAGCAGTACTTC. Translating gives CASSLAPGLEYEQYF.

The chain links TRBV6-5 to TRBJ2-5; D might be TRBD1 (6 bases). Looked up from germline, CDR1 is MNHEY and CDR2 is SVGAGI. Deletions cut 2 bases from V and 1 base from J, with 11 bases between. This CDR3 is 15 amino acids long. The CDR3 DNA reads TGTGCCAGCAGTTACCGCAGGGGTTCCCAAGAGACCCAGTACTTC. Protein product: CASSYRRGSQETQYF.

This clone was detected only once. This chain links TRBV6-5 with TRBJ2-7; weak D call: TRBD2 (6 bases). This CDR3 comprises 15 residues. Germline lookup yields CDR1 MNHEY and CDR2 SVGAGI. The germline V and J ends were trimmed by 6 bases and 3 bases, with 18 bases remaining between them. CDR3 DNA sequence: TGTGCCAGCAGCCCCGGGACGGGGGTTTTCTACGAGCAGTACTTC. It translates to CASSPGTGVFYEQYF.

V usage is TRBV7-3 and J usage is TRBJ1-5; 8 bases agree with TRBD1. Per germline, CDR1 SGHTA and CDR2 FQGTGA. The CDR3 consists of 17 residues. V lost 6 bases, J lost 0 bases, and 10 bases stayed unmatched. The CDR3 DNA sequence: TGTGCCAGCAGTCTAGAGTACAGGGGGTATAGCAATCAGCCCCAGCATTTT. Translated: CASSLEYRGYSNQPQHF.

CDR3 amino acids: CASSPTSITGGRTEAFF. In DNA form, the CDR3 reads TGCGCCAGCAGCCCCACCTCGATAACAGGGGGCAGGACTGAAGCTTTCTTT. The chain couples TRBV5-1 to TRBJ1-1, with 9 bases fitting TRBD1. Germline assignment: CDR1 SGHRS and CDR2 YFSETQ. This CDR3 has 17 amino acids. V trimming: 4 bases; J trimming: 5 bases; junction bases outside the gene matches: 15.

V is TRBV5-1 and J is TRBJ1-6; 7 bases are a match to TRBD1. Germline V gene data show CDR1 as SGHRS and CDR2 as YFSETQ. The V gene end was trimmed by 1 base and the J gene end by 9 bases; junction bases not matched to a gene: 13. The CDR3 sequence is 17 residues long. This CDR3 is CASSLLPGQPGLSPLHF. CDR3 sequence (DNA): TGCGCCAGCAGCTTGTTACCGGGACAGCCGGGTCTTTCACCCCTCCACTTT.

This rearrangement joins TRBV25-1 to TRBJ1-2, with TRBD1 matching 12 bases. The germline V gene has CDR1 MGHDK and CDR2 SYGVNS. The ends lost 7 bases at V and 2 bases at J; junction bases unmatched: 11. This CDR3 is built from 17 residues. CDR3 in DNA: TGTGCCAGCATGGGGCTTGACGGGACAGGGGGCAACTATGGCTACACCTTC. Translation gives CASMGLDGTGGNYGYTF.

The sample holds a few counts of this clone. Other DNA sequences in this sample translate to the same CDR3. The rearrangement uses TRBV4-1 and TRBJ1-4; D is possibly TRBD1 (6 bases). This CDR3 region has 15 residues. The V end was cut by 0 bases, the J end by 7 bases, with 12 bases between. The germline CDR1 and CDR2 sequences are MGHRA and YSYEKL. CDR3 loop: CASSQDRGLSEKLFF. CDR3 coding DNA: TGCGCCAGCAGCCAAGACAGGGGACTATCTGAAAAACTGTTTTTT.

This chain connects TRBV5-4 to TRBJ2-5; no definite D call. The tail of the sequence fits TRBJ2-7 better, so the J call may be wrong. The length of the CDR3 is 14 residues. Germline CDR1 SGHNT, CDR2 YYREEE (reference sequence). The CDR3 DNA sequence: TGTGCCAGCAGCTTGCGTGCCAGAAACTACGAGCAGTACTTC. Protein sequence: CASSLRARNYEQYF.

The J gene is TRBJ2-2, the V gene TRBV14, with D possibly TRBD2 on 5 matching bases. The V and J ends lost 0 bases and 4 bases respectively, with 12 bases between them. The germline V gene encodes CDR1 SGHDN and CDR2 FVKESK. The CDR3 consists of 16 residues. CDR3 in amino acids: CASSQDRWERTGELFF. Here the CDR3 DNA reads TGTGCCAGCAGCCAAGATCGGTGGGAGCGCACCGGGGAGCTGTTTTTT. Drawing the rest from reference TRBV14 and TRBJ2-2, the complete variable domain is EAGVTQFPSHSVIEKGQTVTLRCDPISGHDNLYWYRRVMGKEIKFLLHFVKESKQDESGMPNNRFLAERTGGTYSTLKVQPAELEDSGVYFCASSQDRWERTGELFFGEGSRLTVL.

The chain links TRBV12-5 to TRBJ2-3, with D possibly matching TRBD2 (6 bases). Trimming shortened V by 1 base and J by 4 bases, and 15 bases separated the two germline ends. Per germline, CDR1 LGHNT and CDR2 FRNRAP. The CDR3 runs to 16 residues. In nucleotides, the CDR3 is TGTGCTAGTGGTTTGGGGCTCGGCGGGGAGGCAGATACGCAGTATTTT. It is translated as CASGLGLGGEADTQYF.

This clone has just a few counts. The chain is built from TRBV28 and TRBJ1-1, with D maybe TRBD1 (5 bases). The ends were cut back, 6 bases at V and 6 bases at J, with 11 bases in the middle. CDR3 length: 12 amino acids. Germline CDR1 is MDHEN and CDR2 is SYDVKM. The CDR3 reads CASRTPTAEAFF. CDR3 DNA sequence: TGTGCCAGCAGAACACCGACAGCTGAAGCTTTCTTT.

For the CDR3, the DNA is TGTGCCAGCAGTGAAGTAGTACAGGGGGCCGTTGAGCAGTTCTTC. It is translated as CASSEVVQGAVEQFF. The chain carries TRBV6-1 and TRBJ2-1, with 9 positions matching TRBD1. V lost 1 base to trimming and J lost 9 bases; unmatched junction nucleotides: 7. The CDR3 totals 15 residues. The germline gives CDR1 MNHNS, CDR2 SASEGT.

CDR3 nucleotides: TGTGCCAGCAGTGCCCCAGGGGGCTCCGGGTCACCCCTCCACTTT. Its protein is CASSAPGGSGSPLHF. The gene calls are TRBV2 and TRBJ1-6; 8 nucleotides agree with TRBD1. Germline V gene lookup returns CDR1 SNHLY and CDR2 FYNNEI. With 4 bases clipped from V and 10 bases from J, the junction kept 9 bases outside the gene matches. The CDR3 runs to 15 residues.

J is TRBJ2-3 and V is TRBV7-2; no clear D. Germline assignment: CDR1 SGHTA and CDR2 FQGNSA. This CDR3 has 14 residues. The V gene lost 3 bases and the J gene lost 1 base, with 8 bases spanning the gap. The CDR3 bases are TGTGCCAGCAGCTTTACGAGCGGCACAGATACGCAGTATTTT. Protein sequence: CASSFTSGTDTQYF.

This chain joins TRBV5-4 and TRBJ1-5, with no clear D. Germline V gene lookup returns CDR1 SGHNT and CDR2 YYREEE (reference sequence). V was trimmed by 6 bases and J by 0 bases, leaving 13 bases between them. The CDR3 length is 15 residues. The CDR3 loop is CASKSDIYSNQPQHF. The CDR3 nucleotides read TGTGCCAGCAAATCAGACATATATAGCAATCAGCCCCAGCATTTT.

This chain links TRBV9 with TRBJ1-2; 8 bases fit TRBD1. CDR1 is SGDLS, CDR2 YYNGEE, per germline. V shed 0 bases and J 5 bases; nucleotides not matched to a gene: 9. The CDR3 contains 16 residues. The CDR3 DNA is TGTGCCAGCAGCGTAGAGCAGGGGGCTCGAAATTATGGCTACACCTTC. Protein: CASSVEQGARNYGYTF.

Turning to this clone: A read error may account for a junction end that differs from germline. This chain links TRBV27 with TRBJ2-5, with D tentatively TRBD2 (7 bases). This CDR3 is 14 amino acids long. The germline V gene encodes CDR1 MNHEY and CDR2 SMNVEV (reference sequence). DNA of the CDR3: TGTGCCAGTAGTTTATTTAGGGGGGGAGAGACCCAGTACTTC. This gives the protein CASSLFRGGETQYF.

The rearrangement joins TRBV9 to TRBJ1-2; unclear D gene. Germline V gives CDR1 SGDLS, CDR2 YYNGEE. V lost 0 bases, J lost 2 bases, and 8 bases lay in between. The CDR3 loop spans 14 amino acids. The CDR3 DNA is TGTGCCAGCAGCGTAGGTGGAGGGAACTATGGCTACACCTTC. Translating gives CASSVGGGNYGYTF. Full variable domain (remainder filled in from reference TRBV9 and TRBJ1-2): DSGVTQTPKHLITATGQRVTLRCSPRSGDLSVYWYQQSLDQGLQFLIQYYNGEERAKGNILERFSAQQFPDLHSELNLSSLELGDSALYFCASSVGGGNYGYTFGSGTRLTVV.

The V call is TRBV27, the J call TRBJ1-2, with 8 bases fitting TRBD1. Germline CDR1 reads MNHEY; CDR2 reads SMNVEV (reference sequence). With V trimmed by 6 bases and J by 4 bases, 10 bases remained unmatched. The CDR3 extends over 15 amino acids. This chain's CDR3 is CASRPTGAKGYGYTF. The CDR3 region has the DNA TGTGCCAGCAGACCGACAGGGGCCAAGGGCTATGGCTACACCTTC.

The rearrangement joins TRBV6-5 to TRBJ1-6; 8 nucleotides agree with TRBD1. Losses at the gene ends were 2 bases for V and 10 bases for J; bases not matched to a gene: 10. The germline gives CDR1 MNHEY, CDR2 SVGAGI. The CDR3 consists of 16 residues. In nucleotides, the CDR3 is TGTGCCAGCAGTTACGCCCACGGGACAGGCGAATCACCCCTCCACTTT. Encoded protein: CASSYAHGTGESPLHF.

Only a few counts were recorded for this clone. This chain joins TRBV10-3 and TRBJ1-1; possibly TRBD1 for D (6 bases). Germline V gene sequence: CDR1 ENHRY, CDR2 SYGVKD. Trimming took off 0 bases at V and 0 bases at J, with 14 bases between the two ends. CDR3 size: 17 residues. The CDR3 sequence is CAISESGTRFLNTEAFF. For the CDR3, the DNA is TGTGCCATCAGTGAGTCCGGGACAAGATTTCTGAACACTGAAGCTTTCTTT.